One sample yielded the 20 T cell receptor beta chains listed below, sequenced in a study of breast tumors, draining lymph nodes, adjacent tissues. Breast cancer patients provided tissue from their axillary draining lymph nodes. TCRdb reprocessed the multiplex PCR reads via MiXCR and lists one record per CDR3 protein. The data hold under 250,000 distinct CDR3 sequences, with about 30% observed a single time. The sequencing sample was made of axillary lymph node tissue. The receptors were gathered from a female donor with breast cancer. Some clones in this sample may be carry-over from other donors' samples.

At least ten counts were recorded for this clonotype. The chain joins TRBV7-3 to TRBJ1-3; 8 bases are shared with TRBD1. Germline CDR1 reads SGHTA; CDR2 reads FQGTGA. With V trimmed by 1 base and J by 3 bases, 8 bases remained unmatched. The CDR3 runs to 17 residues. The CDR3 nucleotides are TGTGCCAGCAGCTTAATGGGCTTGGACAGGGATGGAAACACCATATATTTT. Protein product: CASSLMGLDRDGNTIYF.

The genes are TRBV20-1 and TRBJ1-5; D is unresolved. Germline CDR1 DFQATT, CDR2 SNEGSKA (reference sequence). V gave up 6 bases and J gave up 6 bases, with 15 bases separating them. The CDR3 runs 13 residues. The CDR3 DNA follows: TGCAGTGCGAGGACGGTGCCCACTCAGCCCCAGCATTTT. Translating gives CSARTVPTQPQHF.

This clonotype was recorded at least ten times. J is TRBJ2-3 and V is TRBV7-3; D may be TRBD2 (5 bases). The CDR3 consists of 14 residues. The V gene's germline CDR1 is SGHTA and CDR2 FQGTGA. Trimming took off 4 bases at V and 3 bases at J, with 11 bases between the two ends. CDR3 sequence (DNA): TGTGCCAGCAGCTCAGGCGGGTGGACAGATACGCAGTATTTT. Translating it yields CASSSGGWTDTQYF. Supplemented by reference TRBV7-3 and TRBJ2-3, the full variable domain reads GAGVSQTPSNKVTEKGKYVELRCDPISGHTALYWYRQSLGQGPEFLIYFQGTGAADDSGLPNDRFFAVRPEGSVSTLKIQRTERGDSAVYLCASSSGGWTDTQYFGPGTRLTVL.

The rearrangement uses TRBV30 and TRBJ2-2, with TRBD1 identical over 9 bases. V gave up 3 bases and J gave up 4 bases; unmatched junction bases: 15. The germline V gene encodes CDR1 GTSNPN and CDR2 SVGIG (reference sequence). This CDR3 is built from 18 residues. CDR3 DNA sequence: TGTGCCTGGAGCCACGGACAGGGGACTTCGGGGTTCACCGGGGAGCTGTTTTTT. It yields the protein CAWSHGQGTSGFTGELFF.

At least ten counts were recorded for this clonotype. This chain links TRBV30 with TRBJ1-2; D gene ambiguous. The CDR3 extends over 13 amino acids. The germline V gene encodes CDR1 GTSNPN and CDR2 SVGIG (reference sequence). The V gene lost 0 bases and the J gene lost 2 bases, with 7 bases spanning the gap. For the CDR3, the DNA is TGTGCCTGGAGTGTTAGGGAGAACTATGGCTACACCTTC. Translated: CAWSVRENYGYTF.

This clonotype has ten or more counts. The V call is TRBV20-1, the J call TRBJ2-2, with 8 bases fitting TRBD2. The ends lost 5 bases at V and 8 bases at J; junction bases unmatched: 16. This CDR3 is built from 16 residues. The germline CDR1 and CDR2 sequences are DFQATT and SNEGSKA (reference sequence). The CDR3: CSASPGLAGFGGELFF. CDR3 sequence (DNA): TGCAGTGCTTCTCCTGGGTTAGCGGGATTCGGAGGGGAGCTGTTTTTT.

This clonotype has ten or more counts. The V call is TRBV6-2 or TRBV6-3, the J call TRBJ1-5, with D possibly TRBD1 on 6 matching bases. The CDR3 has 15 amino acids. V lost 3 bases and J lost 6, with 15 bases in between. From germline, CDR1 is MNHEY and CDR2 SVGEGT. This CDR3 reads CASSYRQARGQPQHF. The CDR3 nucleotides are TGTGCCAGCAGTTATAGACAGGCCCGGGGTCAGCCCCAGCATTTT.

In its sample, this clonotype was seen many times. The rearrangement joins TRBV3-1 to TRBJ1-2; possibly TRBD1 for D (5 bases). Germline CDR1 LGHDT, CDR2 YNNKEL (reference sequence). V lost 2 bases and J 5 bases, leaving 18 bases between the germline ends. CDR3 length: 16 residues. The CDR3 DNA follows: TGTGCCAGCAGCCAATTCCTCCGGTCGGGGGGATATGGCTACACCTTC. This encodes CASSQFLRSGGYGYTF.

This clonotype was observed many times. The CDR3 DNA reads TGTGCCAGCAGTTTGTTTGGGTCCTTTGGCTACACCTTC. This sequence encodes CASSLFGSFGYTF. V is TRBV12-3 or TRBV12-4 and J is TRBJ1-2; D unclear. V was cut by 3 bases and J by 7 bases, with 12 bases left in between. CDR3 length: 13 residues.

With respect to this clonotype: It is unclear where the CDR3 begins or ends on the DNA, so no DNA is shown, and the CDR3 is as TCRdb lists it. The V gene is TRBV2, the J gene TRBJ1-4; the table's D call of TRBD1 was not tested on the DNA. With termini counted, the CDR3 has 23 amino acids. From germline, CDR1 is SNHLY and CDR2 FYNNEI. This CDR3 reads CASSVIEQYFGPGTRLTNEKLFF.

On this clonotype itself: A single base separates this from a much larger clone, so it may be a read error. This chain links TRBV6-6 with TRBJ2-4; 7 bases agree with TRBD2. CDR1 is MNHNY and CDR2 is SVGAGI in the germline V gene (reference sequence). The ends lost 2 bases at V and 1 base at J; junction bases unmatched: 5. The CDR3 covers 16 residues. CDR3 bases: TGTGCCAGCAGTTACCTATACGGGGGGGCCAAAAACATTCAGTACTTC. This sequence encodes CASSYLYGGAKNIQYF.

This clonotype occurred many times. The chain recombines TRBV7-6 with TRBJ2-1; 8 positions match TRBD2. Germline CDR1 is SGHVS and CDR2 is FNYEAQ. The CDR3 extends over 13 amino acids. J was trimmed by 12 bases and V by 1 base; bases with no gene match: 5. DNA of the CDR3: TGTGCCAGCAGCTTAGGACTAGCGACGGGGCAGTTCTTC. It yields the protein CASSLGLATGQFF. The variable domain in full, with the rest retrieved from reference TRBV7-6 and TRBJ2-1, is GAGVSQSPRYKVTKRGQDVALRCDPISGHVSLYWYRQALGQGPEFLTYFNYEAQQDKSGLPNDRFSAERPEGSISTLTIQRTEQRDSAMYRCASSLGLATGQFFGPGTRLTVL.

For this clonotype: Just one base apart from a much larger clone, this may be a read error. The chain couples TRBV30 to TRBJ1-2; D is ambiguous. The CDR3 covers 16 residues. The V end was cut by 1 base, the J end by 4 bases, with 19 bases between. Germline V lookup: CDR1 GTSNPN, CDR2 SVGIG (reference sequence). The CDR3 nucleotides are TGTGCCTGGAGTGCCTGTTTGGGAGTAGGGTCCTATGGCTACACCTTC. It yields the protein CAWSACLGVGSYGYTF.

Many counts were recorded for this clonotype. The CDR3 sequence is CASSILHTSGTSGRMLFF. The CDR3 coding sequence is TGTGCCAGCAGTATTCTACACACTTCCGGGACTAGCGGGAGGATGTTGTTCTTC. The rearrangement uses TRBV6-1 and TRBJ2-1; 15 bases line up with TRBD2. V dropped 5 bases and J dropped 15; count of bases not matched to a gene: 20. The CDR3 extends over 18 amino acids. Germline CDR1 is MNHNS and CDR2 is SASEGT.

This clonotype was observed at least ten times. The CDR3 DNA reads TGTGCCAGCAGCTTTCCGGAACTCTCCTACGAGCAGTACTTC. Encoded protein: CASSFPELSYEQYF. The rearrangement joins TRBV7-2 to TRBJ2-7, with D hard to call. V lost 3 bases, J lost 0 bases, and 9 bases lay in between. CDR1 and CDR2 from the germline V gene are SGHTA and FQGNSA. This CDR3 comprises 14 residues.

This clonotype was seen repeatedly, ten times or more. The V call is TRBV7-2, the J call TRBJ1-4, with TRBD1 as a possible D gene (5 bases). The germline V gene has CDR1 SGHTA and CDR2 FQGNSA. The CDR3 is 14 amino acids. Deletions cut 2 bases from V and 8 bases from J, with 12 bases between. The CDR3 nucleotides read TGTGCCAGCAGCTTACAGGGTGGTTACGAAAAACTGTTTTTT. This sequence encodes CASSLQGGYEKLFF.

The V and J genes are TRBV14 and TRBJ2-7; 12 nucleotides line up with TRBD2. V dropped 3 bases and J dropped 13; count of bases not matched to a gene: 13. This CDR3 has 15 residues. Germline CDR1 reads SGHDN; CDR2 reads FVKESK. The CDR3 bases are TGTGCCAGCAGCCAGGGACTAGCGGGTATCGACGAGCCATACTTC. It specifies CASSQGLAGIDEPYF.

There are many counts of this clonotype. V and J are TRBV2 and TRBJ2-1, with a tentative D call TRBD1 (5 bases). Trimming cost V 6 bases and J 6 bases, with 12 bases left between them. Germline loops: CDR1 SNHLY, CDR2 FYNNEI. The CDR3 spans 13 residues. Here the CDR3 DNA reads TGTGCCAGCAGAGGTGGGGCGAGCAATGAGCAGTTCTTC. It is translated as CASRGGASNEQFF.

A remark on this clonotype: A junction end diverges from the germline sequence, so it may reflect a read error. The chain has TRBV24-1 and TRBJ2-5, with 14 positions matching TRBD2. This CDR3 is built from 17 residues. Germline V lookup: CDR1 KGHDR, CDR2 SFDVKD. CDR3 bases: TGTGCCAACAGTGGTTACAGACTAGCGGGAGGGTGGGAGACCCAGTACTTC. It specifies CANSGYRLAGGWETQYF.

This clonotype was seen many times. The chain combines TRBV5-1 with TRBJ2-5; D is undetermined. Germline V lookup: CDR1 SGHRS, CDR2 YFSETQ. This CDR3 has 14 residues. V lost 4 bases and J 2 bases, leaving 12 bases between the germline ends. CDR3 coding DNA: TGCGCCAGCAGCCTGTCGGCCAGTCAAGAGACCCAGTACTTC. This gives the protein CASSLSASQETQYF.